The 24 T cell receptor beta chains reported below all come from one sample, sequenced in a study of cytotoxic CD8 clonotypes in ibrutinib-treated CLL. Sequencing used immunoSEQ multiplex PCR; TCRdb keeps in-frame clones, though not all of them. The sample yields approximately 330,000 clones, around four fifths seen once. Sequences were derived from PBMCs, sampled before ibrutinib treatment. Receptor source: a human donor with chronic lymphocytic leukemia.

The chain combines TRBV2 with TRBJ2-7; D is unclear. Trimming pared 4 bases from V and 0 bases from J, leaving 7 bases between. CDR1 is SNHLY, CDR2 FYNNEI, per germline. This CDR3 is 13 amino acids long. The CDR3 reads CASSVPLSYEQYF. DNA of the CDR3: TGTGCCAGCAGTGTTCCCCTCTCCTACGAGCAGTACTTC. Filled out from reference TRBV2 and TRBJ2-7, the complete variable domain reads EPEVTQTPSHQVTQMGQEVILRCVPISNHLYFYWYRQILGQKVEFLVSFYNNEISEKSEIFDDQFSVERPDGSNFTLKIRSTKLEDSAMYFCASSVPLSYEQYFGPGTRLTVT.

V usage is TRBV7-9 and J usage is TRBJ1-5; D ambiguous. CDR3 length equals 15 residues. V gave up 5 bases and J gave up 0 bases, with 11 bases separating them. Germline assignment: CDR1 SEHNR and CDR2 FQNEAQ (reference sequence). The CDR3 loop is CASSRSTNSNQPQHF. The CDR3 region has the DNA TGTGCCAGCAGCCGCTCTACAAATAGCAATCAGCCCCAGCATTTT.

The genes are TRBV9 and TRBJ2-3; TRBD2 agrees at 9 bases. Losses at the gene ends were 3 bases for V and 2 bases for J; bases not matched to a gene: 10. The CDR3 has 17 residues. Germline assignment: CDR1 SGDLS and CDR2 YYNGEE. The CDR3 protein is CASSEGRTSVNTDTQYF. Here the CDR3 DNA reads TGTGCCAGCAGCGAAGGACGGACTAGCGTAAACACAGATACGCAGTATTTT. Filled out from reference TRBV9 and TRBJ2-3, the complete variable domain reads DSGVTQTPKHLITATGQRVTLRCSPRSGDLSVYWYQQSLDQGLQFLIQYYNGEERAKGNILERFSAQQFPDLHSELNLSSLELGDSALYFCASSEGRTSVNTDTQYFGPGTRLTVL.

The chain uses TRBV15 and TRBJ2-1; a weak D match, TRBD2 (6 bases). The V end lost 0 bases, the J end lost 5 bases, and 26 bases lay between the germline ends. Germline loops: CDR1 LNHNV, CDR2 YYDKDF (reference sequence). The CDR3 length is 20 residues. The CDR3: CATSRDLPSRGRFKNNEQFF. The CDR3 DNA reads as TGTGCCACCAGCAGAGATCTCCCCAGCCGGGGGAGGTTTAAGAACAATGAGCAGTTCTTC.

This clone occurred a few times. The chain combines TRBV27 with TRBJ2-7; no definite D call. From germline, CDR1 is MNHEY and CDR2 SMNVEV (reference sequence). CDR3 length: 16 residues. The ends were cut back, 2 bases at V and 4 bases at J, with 18 bases in the middle. The CDR3 here is CASSLSRVVRGYEQYF. The CDR3, as DNA: TGTGCCAGCAGTTTAAGTAGAGTAGTTCGTGGTTACGAGCAGTACTTC.

The chain carries TRBV6-5 and TRBJ2-7; the match to TRBD2 covers 11 bases. The CDR3 is 15 residues long. Germline V CDR1 and CDR2: MNHEY, SVGAGI. V shed 6 bases, J shed 2 bases, and the junction held 6 bases outside the gene matches. The chain's CDR3 is CASRPGGLAAYEQYF. CDR3 DNA: TGTGCCAGCAGACCCGGGGGACTAGCGGCCTACGAGCAGTACTTC.

The chain is built from TRBV4-1 and TRBJ2-7; possibly TRBD2 for D (6 bases). The V end was cut by 6 bases, the J end by 3 bases, with 18 bases between. CDR1 and CDR2 from the germline V gene are MGHRA and YSYEKL. This CDR3 is 15 amino acids long. In DNA, the CDR3 is TGCGCCAGCAGTCATTTAACGGGAGAGGACTACGAGCAGTACTTC. Its translation is CASSHLTGEDYEQYF.

The genes are TRBV11-2 and TRBJ2-7, with TRBD2 identical over 7 bases. Germline CDR1 reads SGHAT; CDR2 reads FQNNGV. CDR3 size: 15 residues. Unmatched junction bases numbered 13, after V lost 5 bases and J lost 6 bases. CDR3 DNA sequence: TGTGCCAGCAGCCCCCGGTTAGGGCGGGAGTTCGAGCAGTACTTC. Translating gives CASSPRLGREFEQYF. The full variable domain, rest sourced from reference TRBV11-2 and TRBJ2-7, is EAGVAQSPRYKIIEKRQSVAFWCNPISGHATLYWYQQILGQGPKLLIQFQNNGVVDDSQLPKDRFSAERLKGVDSTLKIQPAKLEDSAVYLCASSPRLGREFEQYFGPGTRLTVT.

The CDR3 DNA follows: TGCAGCGTCCGCATGGGGGCCCCCAACACGGCTTTCTTT. As protein: CSVRMGAPNTAFF. This chain connects TRBV29-1 to TRBJ1-1; TRBD1 is a possible D gene (6 bases). CDR1 SQVTM and CDR2 ANQGSEA come from the germline V gene. The V gene lost 6 bases and the J gene lost 11 bases, with 22 bases spanning the gap. The CDR3 has 13 amino acids.

The rearrangement uses TRBV2 and TRBJ2-7, with 11 bases identical to TRBD2. Germline lookup yields CDR1 SNHLY and CDR2 FYNNEI. V shed 2 bases and J 4 bases; nucleotides not matched to a gene: 7. CDR3 size: 16 residues. CDR3 region: CASSELGGLAEYEQYF. The CDR3 DNA reads as TGTGCCAGCAGTGAATTAGGGGGACTAGCGGAATACGAGCAGTACTTC.

This clone was observed a single time. The chain is built from TRBV7-9 and TRBJ1-2; D is ambiguous. The length of the CDR3 is 16 residues. V lost 0 bases to trimming and J lost 3 bases, with 14 bases between them. CDR1 and CDR2 (germline): SEHNR, FQNEAQ (reference sequence). CDR3 sequence (DNA): TGTGCCAGCAGCTTAGCGCTGACCGTCCATTACTATGGCTACACCTTC. Translated, it gives CASSLALTVHYYGYTF.

The gene calls are TRBV15 and TRBJ1-2; 9 bases match TRBD1. Germline V gene data show CDR1 as LNHNV and CDR2 as YYDKDF (reference sequence). V lost 0 bases, J lost 10 bases, and 12 bases stayed unmatched. CDR3 length: 16 residues. The CDR3 region is CATSRDRMGQGPIYTF. CDR3 DNA sequence: TGTGCCACCAGCAGAGATCGGATGGGACAGGGTCCTATCTACACCTTC. Drawing the rest from reference TRBV15 and TRBJ1-2, the complete variable domain is DAMVIQNPRYQVTQFGKPVTLSCSQTLNHNVMYWYQQKSSQAPKLLFHYYDKDFNNEADTPDNFQSRRPNTSFCFLDIRSPGLGDTAMYLCATSRDRMGQGPIYTFGSGTRLTVV.

This sequence joins TRBV27 and TRBJ2-7, with 8 bases aligning to TRBD2. V lost 4 bases to trimming and J lost 2 bases; unmatched junction nucleotides: 7. This CDR3 contains 15 residues. Looked up from germline, CDR1 is MNHEY and CDR2 is SMNVEV (reference sequence). CDR3 sequence: CASSSTLGLAYEQYF. The CDR3 DNA reads TGTGCCAGCAGTTCTACCTTGGGACTAGCCTACGAGCAGTACTTC.

The chain joins TRBV15 to TRBJ2-3; 11 nucleotides line up with TRBD2. Per the germline V gene, CDR1 is LNHNV and CDR2 is YYDKDF (reference sequence). The CDR3 is 15 amino acids. The junction had 2 bases not matched to a gene; V was cut back by 4 bases and J by 2 bases. CDR3 region: CATSKGLADTDTQYF. In DNA, the CDR3 is TGTGCCACCAGCAAGGGACTAGCGGACACAGATACGCAGTATTTT.

The chain uses TRBV29-1 and TRBJ2-5; 8 positions match TRBD2. CDR3 length: 14 residues. Germline V gene lookup returns CDR1 SQVTM and CDR2 ANQGSEA. The J segment lost 2 bases and the V segment lost 7 bases, leaving 9 bases of the junction unmatched. This CDR3 is CSAAIGGGQETQYF. The CDR3 coding sequence is TGCAGCGCTGCAATAGGCGGGGGGCAAGAGACCCAGTACTTC.

CDR3 nucleotide sequence: TGTGCCAGTAGGGACAGGGGGCACACTGAAGCTTTCTTT. It is translated as CASRDRGHTEAFF. The chain has TRBV19 and TRBJ1-1, with 11 bases fitting TRBD1. Trimming removed 6 bases from V and 3 bases from J; junction bases left unmatched: 0. CDR3 size: 13 residues. Per germline, CDR1 LNHDA and CDR2 SQIVND (reference sequence). Full variable domain (remainder filled in from reference TRBV19 and TRBJ1-1): DGGITQSPKYLFRKEGQNVTLSCEQNLNHDAMYWYRQDPGQGLRLIYYSQIVNDFQKGDIAEGYSVSREKKESFPLTVTSAQKNPTAFYLCASRDRGHTEAFFGQGTRLTVV.

The chain links TRBV21-1 to TRBJ2-7; the table's D gene call, TRBD1, was not cross checked with the DNA. TRBV21-1 counts as a pseudogene. The CDR3 spans 18 residues. Here the CDR3 DNA reads TGTGCCAGCAGCAAGTGGGAACATGGACAGGGGGCGTTCTACGAGCAGTACTTC. This sequence encodes CASSKWEHGQGAFYEQYF.

This chain connects TRBV2 to TRBJ2-1; no clear D. Germline assignment: CDR1 SNHLY and CDR2 FYNNEI. The CDR3 contains 12 residues. The CDR3 region has the DNA TGTGCACATCGCAGCAGTTCCAATGAGCAGTTCTTC. Protein: CAHRSSSNEQFF.

The chain joins TRBV19 to TRBJ2-7; D tentatively reads TRBD1 or TRBD2 (5 bases each). With 1 base removed from V and 3 bases from J, the gap between germline ends came to 13 bases. The CDR3 totals 15 residues. Germline values: CDR1 LNHDA, CDR2 SQIVND (reference sequence). The DNA of the CDR3 is TGTGCCAGTAGTATAGGAAGGGACGGCTACTACGAGCAGTACTTC. Translated, it gives CASSIGRDGYYEQYF.

V usage is TRBV29-1 and J usage is TRBJ2-7, with D perhaps TRBD1 (5 bases). The CDR3 length is 12 residues. Between the trimmed V and J ends, which lost 3 bases and 2 bases, there was a span of 8 bases. Germline V gene sequence: CDR1 SQVTM, CDR2 ANQGSEA. This chain's CDR3 is CSVDTGTYEQYF. The CDR3 DNA reads TGCAGCGTTGATACAGGCACCTACGAGCAGTACTTC.

V and J are TRBV9 and TRBJ1-1; weak D call: TRBD1 (6 bases). The germline V gene encodes CDR1 SGDLS and CDR2 YYNGEE. Deletions cut 4 bases from V and 6 bases from J, with 16 bases between. The CDR3 totals 14 residues. The CDR3 DNA is TGTGCCAGCAGCCCTGAGGGGGGGCGCGCTGAAGCTTTCTTT. This gives the protein CASSPEGGRAEAFF.

The J gene is TRBJ2-1, the V gene TRBV7-2; unclear D gene. Germline lookup yields CDR1 SGHTA and CDR2 FQGNSA. The CDR3 loop spans 12 amino acids. Trimming stripped 5 bases from V and 6 bases from J, with 8 bases between. CDR3 protein: CASSPTRNEQFF. For the CDR3, the DNA is TGTGCCAGCAGCCCAACTCGCAATGAGCAGTTCTTC.

This clone was counted once. The rearrangement links TRBV6-5 to TRBJ2-2, with D uncertain. The CDR3 covers 14 residues. The germline V gene has CDR1 MNHEY and CDR2 SVGAGI. Between the trimmed V and J ends, which lost 5 bases and 4 bases, there was a span of 11 bases. The CDR3 DNA reads TGTGCCAGCAGTCAATTAGCCTCCACCGGGGAGCTGTTTTTT. It translates to CASSQLASTGELFF.

The rearrangement joins TRBV2 to TRBJ2-1; TRBD2 matches at 7 bases. The CDR3 totals 14 residues. Germline CDR1 SNHLY, CDR2 FYNNEI. J was trimmed by 2 bases and V by 6 bases; bases with no gene match: 4. CDR3 nucleotides: TGTGCCAGCAGCCGGGGGAGGGCCTACAATGAGCAGTTCTTC. This sequence encodes CASSRGRAYNEQFF.